This TCR beta chain is from a study of T cells expressing NK-cell markers. Study-level background: Out of eight donors sequenced, seven tested HCMV-seropositive and the remaining one seronegative.

TCRdb re-called the 5' RACE reads and shows each CDR3 protein once, DNA omitted. The sample includes almost 450,000 distinct CDR3 sequences. The specimen was blood T cells: a sorted CD56 or NKG2C T cell subset, CD4+ or CD8+ T cells, or bulk PBMC T cells (not recorded which). This receptor was obtained from a woman between 18 and 70 years old in good health.

The CDR3 protein is CSARTGGVATNEKLFF. The gene calls are TRBV20-1 and TRBJ1-4. The germline V gene encodes CDR1 DFQATT and CDR2 SNEGSKA (reference sequence). The CDR3 has 16 amino acids.